Listed here is a single TCR beta chain. This clone was recorded only once. Its antigen is unknown. Base qualities are not recorded, but no much larger clone differs from it by a single base. The germline V gene (reference sequence) provides CDR1 LGHDT and CDR2 YNNKEL. Including the terminal cysteine and phenylalanine, the CDR3 comprises 15 residues. The entry retains the CDR3 DNA only, 45 bases that are in frame from base 1. Trimming removed 6 bases from V and 0 bases from J, leaving 15 bases between the germline ends. One collaborating source in Seattle enrolled patients during active infection and followed them longitudinally through the course of disease. The collaborating institutions used their own protocols to collect whole blood in K2EDTA tubes. For TCRbeta analysis, collaborators shipped samples in one of three forms: frozen whole blood, isolated PBMCs, or DNA extracted from either of those sample types.

The immunoSEQ Assay, a bias-controlled multiplex PCR, was used to amplify TCRbeta CDR3 regions from genomic DNA. In the source study's methods: Nucleated cell counts per sample were estimated from amplification of reference gene primers within the assay. Sequence reads were collapsed and filtered to measure the absolute abundance of every unique TCRbeta CDR3 rearrangement. For each sample, productive Simpson clonality was calculated by taking the square root of Simpson's diversity index across productive rearrangements. The clones in this table, taken by TCRdb from immuneACCESS, are in-frame only. Not every clone is retained; where verified, under half of the shortfall comes from an unresolved V gene, and the cause of the rest is unknown. The V and J calls and the clone size are those of that table, but D and trimming were determined from the DNA. The sample table contains roughly 190,000 clones; only one count was recorded for about 80% of them. The leading ten clones occupy roughly 7.1% of the sample.

The sample comes from a study of blood T cell repertoires in COVID-19 (dated by TCRdb to the early 2020s). Regarding the research as a whole: Samples covering the acute and convalescent phases of COVID-19 were provided by collaborators in the United States, Italy and Spain. The prospective study material was composed of cDNA or gDNA derived from T cells, B-cell-depleted T cells, or PBMCs. Subjects who had been exposed to COVID-19, were actively infected with it, or had recovered from it provided the deeply sampled blood TCRbeta repertoires that made up the dataset. The repertoires were released in a freely available public database intended as a resource for research on the immune response to SARS-CoV-2. Samples were obtained from the ongoing ImmuneRACE study (first 160 participants) and from over 1,000 subjects provided by 6 global collaborators. Sample metadata almost always included a de-identified subject ID, COVID-19 status, age in years and sex. Where HLA class I and class II types were available, the types were taken from metadata supplied by the sample provider, not from assay-based typing.

Findings and caveats that apply to the study as a whole: The amount of clinical and demographic metadata varied by source and participant and was provided uncurated.

The sequenced sample consisted of peripheral blood. The chain is assembled from TRBV3-1 (or the pseudogene TRBV3-2) and TRBJ2-7; matching of 6 bases hints at TRBD2 as the D gene. This sequence was found in a woman in her sixties or seventies with COVID-19, enrolled during active disease. The CDR3 region reads CASRKGLPSSYEQYF. The nucleotides read TGTGCCAGCAGAAAGGGACTTCCAAGCTCCTACGAGCAGTACTTC.